This TCR beta chain is from a study of beta chain features in type 1 diabetes. cDNA synthesis used the whole RNA isolate, giving expressed TCRB sequences. TCRdb keeps only in-frame clones here, not all; method: immunoSEQ multiplex PCR. This table has just over 450,000 clones, 30% appearing once. This clone has only a few counts. V lost 2 bases to trimming and J lost 4 bases, with 8 bases between them. This CDR3 spans 14 amino acids. Germline V CDR1 and CDR2: SGHVS, FNYEAQ. The receptor was isolated from a young man in good health. The rearrangement links TRBV7-6 to TRBJ2-2; the D is unclear. Specimen: naive CD4+ T cells from blood. This chain's CDR3 is CASSLKAGTGELFF. CDR3 nucleotide sequence: TGTGCCAGCAGCTTAAAGGCAGGCACCGGGGAGCTGTTTTTT.